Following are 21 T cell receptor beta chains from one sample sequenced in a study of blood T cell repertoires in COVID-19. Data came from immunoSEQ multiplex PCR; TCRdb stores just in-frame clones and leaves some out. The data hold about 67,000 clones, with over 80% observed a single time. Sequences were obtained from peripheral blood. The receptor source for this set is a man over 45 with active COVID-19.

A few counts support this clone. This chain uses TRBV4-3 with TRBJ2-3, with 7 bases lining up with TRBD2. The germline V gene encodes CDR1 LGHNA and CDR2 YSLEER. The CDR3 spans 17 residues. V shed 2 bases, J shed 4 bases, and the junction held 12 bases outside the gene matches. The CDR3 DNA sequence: TGCGCCAGCAGCCAATCAGGGTGGACTAGTTCTTCAGATACGCAGTATTTT. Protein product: CASSQSGWTSSSDTQYF.

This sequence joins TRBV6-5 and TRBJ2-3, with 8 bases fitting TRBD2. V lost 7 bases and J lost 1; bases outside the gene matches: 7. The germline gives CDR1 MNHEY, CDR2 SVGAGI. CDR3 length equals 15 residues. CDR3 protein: CASNIAGKRTDTQYF. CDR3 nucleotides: TGTGCCAGCAACATAGCGGGGAAACGCACAGATACGCAGTATTTT.

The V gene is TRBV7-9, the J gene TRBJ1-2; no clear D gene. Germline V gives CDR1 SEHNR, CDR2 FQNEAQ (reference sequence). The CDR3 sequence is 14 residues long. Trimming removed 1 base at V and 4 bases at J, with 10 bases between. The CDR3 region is CASSLEVGIYGYTF. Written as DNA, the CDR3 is TGTGCCAGCAGCTTAGAAGTGGGCATCTATGGCTACACCTTC.

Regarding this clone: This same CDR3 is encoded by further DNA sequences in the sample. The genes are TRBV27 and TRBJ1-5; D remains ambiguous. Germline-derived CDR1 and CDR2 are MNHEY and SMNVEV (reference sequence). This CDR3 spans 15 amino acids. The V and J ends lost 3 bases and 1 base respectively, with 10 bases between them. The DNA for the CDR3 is TGTGCCAGCAGTTTGAGCGGAGTGAGCAATCAGCCCCAGCATTTT. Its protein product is CASSLSGVSNQPQHF.

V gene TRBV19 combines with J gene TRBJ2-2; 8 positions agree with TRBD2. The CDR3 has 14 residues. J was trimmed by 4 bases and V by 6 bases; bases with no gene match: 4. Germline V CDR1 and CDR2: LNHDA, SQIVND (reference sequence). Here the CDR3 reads CASRRGGTTGELFF. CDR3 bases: TGTGCCAGTAGACGGGGGGGGACCACCGGGGAGCTGTTTTTT.

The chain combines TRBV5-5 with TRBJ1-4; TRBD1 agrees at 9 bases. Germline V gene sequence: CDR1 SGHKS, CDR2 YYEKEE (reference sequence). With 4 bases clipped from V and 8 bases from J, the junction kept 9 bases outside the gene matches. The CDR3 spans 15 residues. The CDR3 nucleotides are TGTGCCAGCAGCCCCGGGACAGGGAGGGGGGAAAAACTGTTTTTT. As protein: CASSPGTGRGEKLFF. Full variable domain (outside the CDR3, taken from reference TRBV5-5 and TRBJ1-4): DAGVTQSPTHLIKTRGQQVTLRCSPISGHKSVSWYQQVLGQGPQFIFQYYEKEERGRGNFPDRFSARQFPNYSSELNVNALLLGDSALYLCASSPGTGRGEKLFFGSGTQLSVL.

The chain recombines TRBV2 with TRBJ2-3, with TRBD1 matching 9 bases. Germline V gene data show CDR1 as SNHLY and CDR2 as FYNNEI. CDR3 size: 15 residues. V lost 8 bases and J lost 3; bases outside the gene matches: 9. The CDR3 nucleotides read TGTGCCAGCTCCTTTGGGACAGGGAAAACAGATACGCAGTATTTT. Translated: CASSFGTGKTDTQYF.

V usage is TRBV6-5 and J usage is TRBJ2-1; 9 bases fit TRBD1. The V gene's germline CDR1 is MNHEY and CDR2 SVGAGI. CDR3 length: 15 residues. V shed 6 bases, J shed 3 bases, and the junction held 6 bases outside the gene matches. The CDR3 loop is CASSRSGQGYNEQFF. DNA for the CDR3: TGTGCCAGCAGCCGATCGGGACAGGGCTACAATGAGCAGTTCTTC.

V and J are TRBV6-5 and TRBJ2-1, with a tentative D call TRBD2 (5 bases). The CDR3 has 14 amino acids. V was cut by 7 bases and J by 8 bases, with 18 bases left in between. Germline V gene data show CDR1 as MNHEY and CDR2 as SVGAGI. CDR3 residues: CASKIGLVGDEQFF. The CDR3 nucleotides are TGTGCCAGCAAAATCGGACTGGTTGGCGATGAGCAGTTCTTC.

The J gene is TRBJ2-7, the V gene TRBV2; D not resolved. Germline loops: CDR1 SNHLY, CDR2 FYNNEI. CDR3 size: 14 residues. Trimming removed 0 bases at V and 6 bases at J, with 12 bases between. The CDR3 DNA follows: TGTGCCAGCAGTGAAGCGCTTCCTCCAGGCGAGCAGTACTTC. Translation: CASSEALPPGEQYF.

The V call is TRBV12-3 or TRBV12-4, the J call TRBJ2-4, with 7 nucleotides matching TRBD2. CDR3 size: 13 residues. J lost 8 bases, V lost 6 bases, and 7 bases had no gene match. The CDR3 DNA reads TGTGCCAGCAGAGGGACTACCAGAGACATTCAGTACTTC. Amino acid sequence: CASRGTTRDIQYF.

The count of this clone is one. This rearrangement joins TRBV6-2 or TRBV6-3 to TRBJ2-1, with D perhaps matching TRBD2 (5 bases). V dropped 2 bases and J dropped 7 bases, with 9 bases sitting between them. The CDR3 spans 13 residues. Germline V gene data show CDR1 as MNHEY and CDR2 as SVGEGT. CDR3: CASSYRGGNEQFF. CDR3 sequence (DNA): TGTGCCAGCAGTTACCGCGGAGGAAATGAGCAGTTCTTC.

Here the CDR3 reads CASTSQPGIDKDTQYF. The CDR3 bases are TGTGCCAGTACTTCTCAACCCGGAATCGACAAAGATACGCAGTATTTT. This chain uses TRBV19 with TRBJ2-3; D not resolved. The CDR3 has 16 amino acids. The germline gives CDR1 LNHDA, CDR2 SQIVND (reference sequence). Trimming took off 7 bases at V and 5 bases at J, with 22 bases between the two ends.

Here the CDR3 DNA reads TGTGCCAGCAGCCGGACCGGGACTAGCTCTTCTGGGGCCAACGTCCTGACTTTC. Amino acid sequence: CASSRTGTSSSGANVLTF. This chain joins TRBV9 and TRBJ2-6; TRBD2 matches at 9 bases. J gave up 1 base and V 4 bases, and 9 bases lay outside the gene matches. The CDR3 totals 18 residues. Germline-derived CDR1 and CDR2 are SGDLS and YYNGEE.

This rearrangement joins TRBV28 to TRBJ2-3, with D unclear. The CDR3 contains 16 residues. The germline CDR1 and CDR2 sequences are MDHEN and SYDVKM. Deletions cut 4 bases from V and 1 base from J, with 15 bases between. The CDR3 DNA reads TGTGCCAGCAGTTCCTCCCAGGAAATAGGCACAGATACGCAGTATTTT. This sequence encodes CASSSSQEIGTDTQYF.

For the CDR3, the DNA is TGTGCCAGCAGCGCAAATACGGGCGAGCAGTACTTC. It specifies CASSANTGEQYF. V is TRBV9 and J is TRBJ2-7, with D unresolved. Germline assignment: CDR1 SGDLS and CDR2 YYNGEE. The CDR3 is 12 amino acids. V lost 3 bases and J 6 bases, leaving 10 bases between the germline ends.

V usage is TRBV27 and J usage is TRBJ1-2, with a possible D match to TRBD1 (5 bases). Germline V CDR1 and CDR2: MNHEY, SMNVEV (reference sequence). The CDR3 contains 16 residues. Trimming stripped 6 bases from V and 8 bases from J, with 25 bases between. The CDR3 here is CASSPGQRGKFLGYTF. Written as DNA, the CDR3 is TGTGCCAGCAGCCCCGGGCAGCGGGGGAAGTTTCTCGGCTACACCTTC.

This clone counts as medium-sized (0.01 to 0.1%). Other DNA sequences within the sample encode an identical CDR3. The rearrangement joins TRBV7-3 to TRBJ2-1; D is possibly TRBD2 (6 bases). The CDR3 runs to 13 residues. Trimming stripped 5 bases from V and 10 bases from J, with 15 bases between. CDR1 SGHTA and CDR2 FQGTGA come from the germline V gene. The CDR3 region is CASSPKLGGEQFF. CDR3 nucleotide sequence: TGTGCCAGCAGCCCTAAACTCGGAGGGGAGCAGTTCTTC.

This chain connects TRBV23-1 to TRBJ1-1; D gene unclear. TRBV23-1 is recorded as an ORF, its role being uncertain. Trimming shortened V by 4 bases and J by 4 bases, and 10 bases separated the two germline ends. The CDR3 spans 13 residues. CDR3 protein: CASSPTEGTEAFF. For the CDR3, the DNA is TGCGCCAGCAGTCCCACAGAGGGCACTGAAGCTTTCTTT.

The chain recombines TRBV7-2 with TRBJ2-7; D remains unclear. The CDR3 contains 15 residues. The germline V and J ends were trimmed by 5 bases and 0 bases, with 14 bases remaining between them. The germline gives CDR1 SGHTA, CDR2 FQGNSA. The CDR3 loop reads CASSLDPYSSYEQYF. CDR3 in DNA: TGTGCCAGCAGCCTAGACCCATACAGCTCCTACGAGCAGTACTTC.

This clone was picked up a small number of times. CDR3 bases: TGTGCCGCCTCGACGACAGGGGATCAGCCCCAGCATTTT. As protein: CAASTTGDQPQHF. The rearrangement links TRBV10-3 to TRBJ1-5, with TRBD1 identical over 8 bases. CDR1 is ENHRY and CDR2 is SYGVKD in the germline V gene. This CDR3 comprises 13 residues. V shed 11 bases and J 5 bases; nucleotides not matched to a gene: 8.